The clone carrying this T cell receptor (delta chain) is medium-sized within its sample. Other DNA sequences in the sample encode the same CDR3. CDR1 and CDR2 from the germline V gene are GEAIGNYY and EKD. The CDR3 covers 14 residues. J was trimmed by 4 bases and V by 3 bases; bases with no gene match: 4. This specimen belongs to a study of gamma-delta chains in newborns, infants, children. At the level of the study: Microbial exposure reportedly drives polyclonal innate γδ T cell expansion after birth.

TCRdb re-called the reads through CATT. The data hold 8,500 to 13,000 delta-chain clones, with approximately 3.5% observed a single time. The V and J genes are TRDV2 and TRDJ2; 7 positions match TRDD3. This receptor was taken from a child who was a newborn, infant or young child, either healthy, febrile or measles-vaccinated (not recorded which). Material: blood. DNA for the CDR3: TGTGCCTGTGACCCCTGGGGGCCGACAGCACAACTCTTCTTT. It is translated as CACDPWGPTAQLFF.